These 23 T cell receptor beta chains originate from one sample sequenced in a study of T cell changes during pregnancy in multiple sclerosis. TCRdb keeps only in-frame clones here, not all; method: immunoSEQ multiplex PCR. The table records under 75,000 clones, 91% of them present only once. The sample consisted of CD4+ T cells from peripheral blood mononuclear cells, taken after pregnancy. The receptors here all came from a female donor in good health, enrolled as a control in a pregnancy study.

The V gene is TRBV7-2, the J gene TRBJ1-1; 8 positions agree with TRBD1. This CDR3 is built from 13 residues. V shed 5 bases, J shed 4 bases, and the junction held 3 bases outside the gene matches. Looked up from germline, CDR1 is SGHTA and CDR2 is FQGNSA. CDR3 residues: CASSKTGVTEAFF. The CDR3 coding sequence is TGTGCCAGCAGCAAGACAGGGGTCACTGAAGCTTTCTTT.

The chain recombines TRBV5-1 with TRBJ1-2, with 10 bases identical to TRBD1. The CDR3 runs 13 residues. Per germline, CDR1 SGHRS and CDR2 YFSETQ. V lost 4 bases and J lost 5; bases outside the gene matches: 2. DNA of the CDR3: TGCGCCAGCAGCCGGGGACAGGGGTATGGCTACACCTTC. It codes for CASSRGQGYGYTF.

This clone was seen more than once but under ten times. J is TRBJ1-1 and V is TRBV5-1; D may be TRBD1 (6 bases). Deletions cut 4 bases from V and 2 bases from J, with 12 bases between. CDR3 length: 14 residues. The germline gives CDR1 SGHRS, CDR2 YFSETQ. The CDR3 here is CASSGPGTNTEAFF. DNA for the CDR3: TGCGCCAGCAGCGGGCCCGGGACAAACACTGAAGCTTTCTTT. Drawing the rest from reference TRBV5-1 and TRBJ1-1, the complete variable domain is KAGVTQTPRYLIKTRGQQVTLSCSPISGHRSVSWYQQTPGQGLQFLFEYFSETQRNKGNFPGRFSGRQFSNSRSEMNVSTLELGDSALYLCASSGPGTNTEAFFGQGTRLTVV.

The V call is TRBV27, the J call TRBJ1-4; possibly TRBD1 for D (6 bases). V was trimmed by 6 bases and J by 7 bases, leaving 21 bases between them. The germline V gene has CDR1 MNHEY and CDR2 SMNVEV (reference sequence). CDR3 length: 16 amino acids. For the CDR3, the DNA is TGTGCCAGCAGCCCAATAGGTCAGGGGTTTGGTGAAAAACTGTTTTTT. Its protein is CASSPIGQGFGEKLFF.

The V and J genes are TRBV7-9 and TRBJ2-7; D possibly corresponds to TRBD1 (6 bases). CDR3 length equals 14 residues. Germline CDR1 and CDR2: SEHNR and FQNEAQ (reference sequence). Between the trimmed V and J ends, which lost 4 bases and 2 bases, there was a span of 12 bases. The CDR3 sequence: CASSSAGATYEQYF. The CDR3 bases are TGTGCCAGCAGCTCGGCAGGGGCAACCTACGAGCAGTACTTC.

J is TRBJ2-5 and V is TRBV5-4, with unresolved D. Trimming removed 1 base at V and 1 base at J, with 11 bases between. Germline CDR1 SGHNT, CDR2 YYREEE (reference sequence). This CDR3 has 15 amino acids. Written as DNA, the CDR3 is TGTGCCAGCAGCTTGTCGGAGACTGTCCAAGAGACCCAGTACTTC. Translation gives CASSLSETVQETQYF.

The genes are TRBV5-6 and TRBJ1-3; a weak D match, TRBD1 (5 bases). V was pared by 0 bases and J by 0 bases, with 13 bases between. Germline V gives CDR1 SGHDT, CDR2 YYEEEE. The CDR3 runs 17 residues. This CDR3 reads CASSLAQGRGSGNTIYF. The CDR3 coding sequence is TGTGCCAGCAGCTTGGCCCAGGGAAGGGGCTCTGGAAACACCATATATTTT.

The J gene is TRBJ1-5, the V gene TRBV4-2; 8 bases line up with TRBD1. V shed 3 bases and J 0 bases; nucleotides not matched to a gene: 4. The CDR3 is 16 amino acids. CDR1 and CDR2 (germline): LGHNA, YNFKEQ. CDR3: CASSQGQDYSNQPQHF. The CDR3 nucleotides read TGTGCCAGCAGCCAGGGACAGGACTATAGCAATCAGCCCCAGCATTTT.

The CDR3 sequence is CASSTGTYEQYF. CDR3 nucleotides: TGTGCCAGCAGTACGGGGACCTACGAGCAGTACTTC. This chain joins TRBV6-1 and TRBJ2-7; possibly TRBD2 for D (5 bases). V was cut by 5 bases and J by 2 bases, with 7 bases left in between. CDR1 is MNHNS, CDR2 SASEGT, per germline. The CDR3 contains 12 residues.

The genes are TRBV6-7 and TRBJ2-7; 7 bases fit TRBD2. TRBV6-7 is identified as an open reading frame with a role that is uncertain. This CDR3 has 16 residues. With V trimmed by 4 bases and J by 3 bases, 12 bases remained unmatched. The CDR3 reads CASSCERGLPFYEQYF. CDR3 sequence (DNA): TGTGCCAGCAGTTGCGAGCGGGGCCTTCCATTCTACGAGCAGTACTTC.

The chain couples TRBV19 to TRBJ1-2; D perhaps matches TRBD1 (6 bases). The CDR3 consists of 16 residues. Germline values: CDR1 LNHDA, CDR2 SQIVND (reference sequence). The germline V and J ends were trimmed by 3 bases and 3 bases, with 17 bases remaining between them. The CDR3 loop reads CASSMGWYRVDYGYTF. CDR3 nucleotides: TGTGCCAGTAGTATGGGTTGGTACAGGGTTGACTATGGCTACACCTTC.

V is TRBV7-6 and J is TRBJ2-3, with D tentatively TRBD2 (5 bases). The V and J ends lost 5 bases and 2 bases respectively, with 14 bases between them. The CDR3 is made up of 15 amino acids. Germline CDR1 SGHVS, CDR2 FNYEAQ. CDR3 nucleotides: TGTGCCAGCAGCCCCGGAGTCGGACTCACAGATACGCAGTATTTT. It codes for CASSPGVGLTDTQYF.

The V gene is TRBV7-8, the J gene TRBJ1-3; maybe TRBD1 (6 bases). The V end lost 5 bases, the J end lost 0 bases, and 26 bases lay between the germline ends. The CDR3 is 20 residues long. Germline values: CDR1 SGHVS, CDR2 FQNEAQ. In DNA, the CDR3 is TGTGCCAGCAGCCCTTACCTAGGGGGGGTCCGACTAGACTCTGGAAACACCATATATTTT. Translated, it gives CASSPYLGGVRLDSGNTIYF.

The CDR3 region is CASSDEAASPLHF. The CDR3 nucleotides read TGTGCCAGCAGTGACGAGGCAGCTTCACCCCTCCACTTT. V and J are TRBV6-4 and TRBJ1-6; D unclear. V gave up 2 bases and J gave up 9 bases, with 8 bases separating them. The CDR3 has 13 amino acids. Germline CDR1 MRHNA, CDR2 SNTAGT.

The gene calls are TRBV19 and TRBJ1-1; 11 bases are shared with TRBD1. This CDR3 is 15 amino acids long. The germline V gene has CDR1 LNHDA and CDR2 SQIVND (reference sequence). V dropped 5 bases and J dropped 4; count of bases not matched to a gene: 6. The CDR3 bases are TGTGCCAGTAGTGAGACCGGGACAGGGGGCACTGAAGCTTTCTTT. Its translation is CASSETGTGGTEAFF.

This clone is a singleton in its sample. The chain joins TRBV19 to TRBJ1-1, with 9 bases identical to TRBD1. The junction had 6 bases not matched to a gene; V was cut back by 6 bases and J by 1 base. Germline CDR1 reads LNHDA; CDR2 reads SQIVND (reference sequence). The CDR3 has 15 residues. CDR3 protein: CASRPPGQGNTEAFF. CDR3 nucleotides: TGTGCCAGTAGGCCTCCGGGACAGGGGAACACTGAAGCTTTCTTT.

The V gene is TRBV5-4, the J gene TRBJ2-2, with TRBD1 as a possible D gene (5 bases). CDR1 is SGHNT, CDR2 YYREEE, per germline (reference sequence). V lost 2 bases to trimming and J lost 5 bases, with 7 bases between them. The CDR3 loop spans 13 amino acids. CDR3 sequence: CASSLRQTGELFF. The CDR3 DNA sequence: TGTGCCAGCAGCTTACGACAGACCGGGGAGCTGTTTTTT.

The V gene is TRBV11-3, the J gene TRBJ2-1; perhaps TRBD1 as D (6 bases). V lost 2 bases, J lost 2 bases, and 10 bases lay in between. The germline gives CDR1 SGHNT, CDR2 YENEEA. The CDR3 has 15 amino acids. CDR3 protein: CASSLQGPTYNEQFF. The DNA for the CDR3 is TGTGCCAGCAGCTTACAGGGGCCTACCTACAATGAGCAGTTCTTC.

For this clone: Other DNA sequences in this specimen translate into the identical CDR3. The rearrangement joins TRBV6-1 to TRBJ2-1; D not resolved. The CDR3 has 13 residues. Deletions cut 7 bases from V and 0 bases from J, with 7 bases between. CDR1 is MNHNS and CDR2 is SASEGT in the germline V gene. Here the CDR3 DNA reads TGTGCCAGCAATCGGGTCTCCTACAATGAGCAGTTCTTC. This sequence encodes CASNRVSYNEQFF.

CDR3 sequence: CASSPTGVGDTQYF. The CDR3 DNA reads TGTGCCAGCAGCCCAACAGGGGTGGGAGATACGCAGTATTTT. The chain employs TRBV7-3 and TRBJ2-3; TRBD1 agrees at 7 bases. Per germline, CDR1 SGHTA and CDR2 FQGTGA. Germline trimming cut 5 bases from V and 5 bases from J; bases unmatched to any gene: 7. The CDR3 is 14 amino acids.

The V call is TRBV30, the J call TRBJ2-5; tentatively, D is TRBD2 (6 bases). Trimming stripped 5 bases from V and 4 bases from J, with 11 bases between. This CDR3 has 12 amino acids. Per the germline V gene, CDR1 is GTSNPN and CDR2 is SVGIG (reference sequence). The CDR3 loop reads CAWGTGRETQYF. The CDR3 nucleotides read TGTGCCTGGGGGACCGGGAGAGAGACCCAGTACTTC.

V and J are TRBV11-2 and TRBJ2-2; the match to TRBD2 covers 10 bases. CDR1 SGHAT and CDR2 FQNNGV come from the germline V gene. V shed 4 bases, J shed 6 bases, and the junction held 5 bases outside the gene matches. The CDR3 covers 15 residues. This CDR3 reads CASSSSGGAAGELFF. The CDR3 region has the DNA TGTGCCAGCAGCTCGAGCGGGGGGGCCGCCGGGGAGCTGTTTTTT.

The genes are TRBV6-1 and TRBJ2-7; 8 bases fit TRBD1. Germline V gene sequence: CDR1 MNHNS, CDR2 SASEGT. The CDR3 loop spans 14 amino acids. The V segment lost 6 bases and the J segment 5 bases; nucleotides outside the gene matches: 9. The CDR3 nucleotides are TGTGCCAGCAGGATCGCAGGGGGCGGGAACGAGCAGTACTTC. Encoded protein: CASRIAGGGNEQYF.